This TCR beta chain was obtained from a study of CXCR3-negative and CXCR3-positive naive CD8 T cells. Study at large: For each library, about 1.5 +/- 0.3 million TRB reads were obtained, about 135 million in total.

Libraries of TRB cDNA were made by 5' RACE and carried UMIs. TCRdb re-analyzed the 5' RACE reads; it lists each CDR3 protein once, without DNA. The sample data list about 130,000 distinct CDR3 sequences. From germline, CDR1 is MGHRA and CDR2 YSYEKL. The CDR3 contains 16 residues. The chain has TRBV4-1 and TRBJ2-7; TCRdb outputs TRBD1, but without DNA this stays unchecked. The specimen was naive CXCR3- CD8+ T cells from blood. Sample subset: CD45RO-CCR7+CD27+CD95- naive CD8+ T cells lacking CXCR3 (TNR3-). The clonotype originates from a human donor in good health. Some clones in this sample may be carry-over from other donors' samples. CDR3 residues: CASSIRTGTGTYEQYF.